This TCR beta chain was observed in a study of blood T cell repertoires in COVID-19. As for the study in general: Whether acute or convalescent, the COVID-19 samples came from the United States, Italy and Spain. T cells, B-cell-depleted T cells, or PBMCs provided the cDNA or gDNA that served as material.

Recruited during active infection, patients (from Seattle) were subsequently followed longitudinally. Trimming left V 3 bases short and J 4 bases short, with 7 bases between. The CDR3 runs 13 residues. From germline, CDR1 is MGHRA and CDR2 YSYEKL. Produced via immunoSEQ multiplex PCR; TCRdb's table is partial and in-frame only. Counted here are about 210,000 clones, roughly 80% occurring once; the ten biggest clones make up roughly a tenth. Source material: peripheral blood. The rearrangement joins TRBV4-1 to TRBJ1-5; no clear D gene. The clonotype was recovered from a woman of 80 years or more with COVID-19, enrolled during active disease. The CDR3 is CASSHRKNQPQHF. CDR3 DNA: TGCGCCAGCAGCCACAGAAAGAATCAGCCCCAGCATTTT.